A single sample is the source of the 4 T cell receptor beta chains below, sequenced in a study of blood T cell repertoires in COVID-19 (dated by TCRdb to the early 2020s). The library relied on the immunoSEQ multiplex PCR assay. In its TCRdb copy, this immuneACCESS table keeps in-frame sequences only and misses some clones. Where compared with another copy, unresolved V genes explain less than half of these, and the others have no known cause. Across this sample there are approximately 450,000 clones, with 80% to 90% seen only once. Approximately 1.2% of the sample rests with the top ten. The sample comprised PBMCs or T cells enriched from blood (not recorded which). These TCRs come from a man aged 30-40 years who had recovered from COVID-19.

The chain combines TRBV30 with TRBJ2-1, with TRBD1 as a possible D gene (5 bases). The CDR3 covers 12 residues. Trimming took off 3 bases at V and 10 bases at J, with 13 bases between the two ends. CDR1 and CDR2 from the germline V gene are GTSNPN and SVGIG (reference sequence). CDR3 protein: CAWRRGPGEQFF. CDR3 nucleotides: TGTGCCTGGAGAAGGGGCCCAGGGGAGCAGTTCTTC.

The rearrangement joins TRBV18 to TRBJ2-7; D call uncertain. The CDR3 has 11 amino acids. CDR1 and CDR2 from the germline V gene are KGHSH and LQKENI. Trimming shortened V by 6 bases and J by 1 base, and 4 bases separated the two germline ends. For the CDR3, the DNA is TGTGCCAGCTCCCAGTCCTACGAGCAGTACTTC. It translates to CASSQSYEQYF.

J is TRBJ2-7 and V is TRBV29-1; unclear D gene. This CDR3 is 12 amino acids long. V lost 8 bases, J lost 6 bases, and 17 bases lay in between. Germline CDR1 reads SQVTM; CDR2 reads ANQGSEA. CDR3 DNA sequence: TGCAGCTCTGAGCTTATTTCGGGCGAGCAGTACTTC. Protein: CSSELISGEQYF.

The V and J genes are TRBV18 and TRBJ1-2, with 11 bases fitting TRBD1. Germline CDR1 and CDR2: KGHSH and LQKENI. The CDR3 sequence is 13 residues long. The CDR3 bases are TGTGCTGCCGGACAGGGGGCGCGGTATGGCTACACCTTC. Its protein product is CAAGQGARYGYTF.